Sequencing of this TCR beta chain was carried out in a study of Siglec-9 on CD8 T cells in melanoma. This CDR3 is built from 17 residues. TCRdb's copy holds only in-frame clones and misses some; the assay was immunoSEQ multiplex PCR. This sample has tens of thousands of clones, with roughly 80% found just once. Of note for this clone: The antigen is undetermined.

Study findings and constraints: Siglec-9 reportedly marks and regulates an effector memory CD8+ T-cell subset apparently accumulating in melanoma tumors.

This TCR was sampled from a human donor in good health. Sequenced material: Siglec-9- CD8+ T cells sorted from blood. The chain has TRBV21-1 and TRBJ1-5; the table's D call TRBD1 went unverified against the DNA. TRBV21-1 is flagged as a pseudogene. The CDR3 reads CASSKPTCREGNQPQHF. The CDR3 DNA reads as TGTGCCAGCAGCAAACCCACCTGCAGGGAAGGCAATCAGCCCCAGCATTTT.